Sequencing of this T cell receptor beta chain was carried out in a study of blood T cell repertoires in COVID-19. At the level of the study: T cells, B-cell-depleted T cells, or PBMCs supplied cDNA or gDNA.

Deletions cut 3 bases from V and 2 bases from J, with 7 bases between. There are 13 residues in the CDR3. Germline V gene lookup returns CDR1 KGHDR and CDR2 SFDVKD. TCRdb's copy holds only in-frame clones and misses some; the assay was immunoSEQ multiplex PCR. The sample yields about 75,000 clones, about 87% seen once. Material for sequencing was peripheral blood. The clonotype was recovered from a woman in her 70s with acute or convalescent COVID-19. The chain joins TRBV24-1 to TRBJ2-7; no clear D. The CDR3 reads CATSDARAYEQYF. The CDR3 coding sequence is TGTGCCACCAGTGATGCAAGAGCCTACGAGCAGTACTTC.